The source of this TCR beta chain is a study of T cell responses to AZD1222 COVID-19 vaccine. V lost 6 bases and J 2 bases, leaving 14 bases between the germline ends. CDR3 length: 14 residues. In germline, CDR1 is MNHEY, CDR2 SVGAGI. Profiled with immunoSEQ multiplex PCR; TCRdb holds only in-frame clones, not every one. In the table there are some 130,000 clones, roughly 90% of which are singletons. The specimen was peripheral blood, collected on day 0 of AZD1222 vaccination. The TCR originated in an adult in good health. The chain links TRBV6-5 to TRBJ2-7, with D possibly TRBD2 on 6 matching bases. The CDR3 loop is CASRSGGGTYEQYF. The CDR3 DNA reads TGTGCCAGCAGGTCTGGCGGAGGGACCTACGAGCAGTACTTC.